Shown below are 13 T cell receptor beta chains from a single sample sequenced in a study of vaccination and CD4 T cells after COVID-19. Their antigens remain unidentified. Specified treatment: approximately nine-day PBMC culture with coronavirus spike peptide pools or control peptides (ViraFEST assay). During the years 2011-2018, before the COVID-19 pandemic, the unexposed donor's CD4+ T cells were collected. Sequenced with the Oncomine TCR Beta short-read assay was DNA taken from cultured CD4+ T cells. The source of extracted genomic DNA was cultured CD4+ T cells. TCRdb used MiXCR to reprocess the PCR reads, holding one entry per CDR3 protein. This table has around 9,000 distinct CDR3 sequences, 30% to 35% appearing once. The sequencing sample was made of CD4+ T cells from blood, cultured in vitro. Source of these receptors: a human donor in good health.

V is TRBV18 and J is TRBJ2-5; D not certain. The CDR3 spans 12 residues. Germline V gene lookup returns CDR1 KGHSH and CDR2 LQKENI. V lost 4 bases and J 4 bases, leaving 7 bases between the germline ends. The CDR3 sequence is CASSQGSETQYF. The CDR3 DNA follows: TGTGCCAGCTCACAAGGTTCAGAGACCCAGTACTTC.

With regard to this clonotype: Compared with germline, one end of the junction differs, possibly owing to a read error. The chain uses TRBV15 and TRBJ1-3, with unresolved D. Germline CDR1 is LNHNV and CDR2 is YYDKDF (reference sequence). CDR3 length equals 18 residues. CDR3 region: CATSGDLEQYHSGNTIYF. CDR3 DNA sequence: TGTGCCACCAGCGGAGACCTGGAACAGTACCACTCTGGAAACACCATATATTTT.

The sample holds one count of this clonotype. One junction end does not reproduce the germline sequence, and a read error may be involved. CDR3 DNA sequence: TGTGCCAGCGGTTATGGGTATATCACAGATACGCAGTATTTT. It codes for CASGYGYITDTQYF. The chain joins TRBV6-8 to TRBJ2-3; D remains unclear. Germline CDR1 and CDR2: MNHGY and SAAAGT. This CDR3 spans 14 amino acids.

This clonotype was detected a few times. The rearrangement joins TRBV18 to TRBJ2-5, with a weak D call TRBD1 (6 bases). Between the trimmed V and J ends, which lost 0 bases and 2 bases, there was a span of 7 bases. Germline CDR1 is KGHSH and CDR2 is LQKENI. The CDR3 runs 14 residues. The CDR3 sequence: CASSPPGQQETQYF. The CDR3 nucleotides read TGTGCCAGCTCACCACCGGGACAACAAGAGACCCAGTACTTC.

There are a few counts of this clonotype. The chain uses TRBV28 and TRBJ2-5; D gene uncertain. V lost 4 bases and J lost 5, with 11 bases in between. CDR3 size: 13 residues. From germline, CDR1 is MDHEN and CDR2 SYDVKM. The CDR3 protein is CASSSDSIETQYF. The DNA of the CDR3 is TGTGCCAGCAGTTCCGACTCCATTGAGACCCAGTACTTC.

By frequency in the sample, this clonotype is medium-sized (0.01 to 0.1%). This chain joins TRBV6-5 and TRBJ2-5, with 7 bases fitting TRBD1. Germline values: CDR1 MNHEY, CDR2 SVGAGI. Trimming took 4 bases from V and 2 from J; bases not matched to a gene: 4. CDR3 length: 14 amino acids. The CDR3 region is CASSSTQGQETQYF. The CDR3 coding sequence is TGTGCCAGCAGTTCCACACAGGGGCAAGAGACCCAGTACTTC.

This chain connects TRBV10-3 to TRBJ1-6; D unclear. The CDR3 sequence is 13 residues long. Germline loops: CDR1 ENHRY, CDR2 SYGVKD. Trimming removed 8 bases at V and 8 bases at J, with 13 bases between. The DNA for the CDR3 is TGTGCCATCCGGAGATCGGAGGATTCACCCCTCCACTTT. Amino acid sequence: CAIRRSEDSPLHF.

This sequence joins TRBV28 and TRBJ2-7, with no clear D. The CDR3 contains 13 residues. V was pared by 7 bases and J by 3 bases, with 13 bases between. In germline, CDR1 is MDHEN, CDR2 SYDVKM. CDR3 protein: CASTDGGDYEQYF. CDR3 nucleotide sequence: TGTGCCAGCACCGACGGTGGAGACTACGAGCAGTACTTC.

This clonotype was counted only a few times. CDR3 protein: CASSDRYEQYF. Written as DNA, the CDR3 is TGTGCCAGCAGCGACCGGTACGAGCAGTACTTC. This chain connects TRBV7-2 to TRBJ2-7, with D unresolved. Germline values: CDR1 SGHTA, CDR2 FQGNSA. CDR3 length: 11 amino acids. V dropped 5 bases and J dropped 4 bases, with 6 bases sitting between them.

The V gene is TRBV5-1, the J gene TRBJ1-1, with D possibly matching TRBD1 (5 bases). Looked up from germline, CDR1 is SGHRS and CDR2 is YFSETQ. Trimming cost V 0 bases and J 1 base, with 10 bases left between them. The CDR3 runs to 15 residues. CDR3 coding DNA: TGCGCCAGCAGCTTGGTTGGGGGAAGGAACACTGAAGCTTTCTTT. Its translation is CASSLVGGRNTEAFF. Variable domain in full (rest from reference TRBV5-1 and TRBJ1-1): KAGVTQTPRYLIKTRGQQVTLSCSPISGHRSVSWYQQTPGQGLQFLFEYFSETQRNKGNFPGRFSGRQFSNSRSEMNVSTLELGDSALYLCASSLVGGRNTEAFFGQGTRLTVV.

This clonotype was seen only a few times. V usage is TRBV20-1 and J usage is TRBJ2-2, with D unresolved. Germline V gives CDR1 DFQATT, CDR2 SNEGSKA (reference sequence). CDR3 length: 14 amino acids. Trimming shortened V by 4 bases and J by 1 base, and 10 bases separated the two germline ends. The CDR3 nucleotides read TGCAGTGCTAATCTTAACGGGAACACCGGGGAGCTGTTTTTT. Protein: CSANLNGNTGELFF.

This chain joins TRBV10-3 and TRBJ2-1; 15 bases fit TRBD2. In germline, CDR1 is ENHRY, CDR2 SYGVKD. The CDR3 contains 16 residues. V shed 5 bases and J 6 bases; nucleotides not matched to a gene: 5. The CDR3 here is CAISWGLAGGSNEQFF. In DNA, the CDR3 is TGTGCCATCAGTTGGGGACTAGCGGGAGGTTCCAATGAGCAGTTCTTC.

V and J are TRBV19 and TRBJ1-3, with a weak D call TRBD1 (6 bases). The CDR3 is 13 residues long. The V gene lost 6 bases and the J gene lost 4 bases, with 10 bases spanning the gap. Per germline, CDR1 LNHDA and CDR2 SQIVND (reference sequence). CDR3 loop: CASSRGQGNTIYF. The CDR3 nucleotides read TGTGCCAGTAGCAGGGGCCAAGGAAACACCATATATTTT.